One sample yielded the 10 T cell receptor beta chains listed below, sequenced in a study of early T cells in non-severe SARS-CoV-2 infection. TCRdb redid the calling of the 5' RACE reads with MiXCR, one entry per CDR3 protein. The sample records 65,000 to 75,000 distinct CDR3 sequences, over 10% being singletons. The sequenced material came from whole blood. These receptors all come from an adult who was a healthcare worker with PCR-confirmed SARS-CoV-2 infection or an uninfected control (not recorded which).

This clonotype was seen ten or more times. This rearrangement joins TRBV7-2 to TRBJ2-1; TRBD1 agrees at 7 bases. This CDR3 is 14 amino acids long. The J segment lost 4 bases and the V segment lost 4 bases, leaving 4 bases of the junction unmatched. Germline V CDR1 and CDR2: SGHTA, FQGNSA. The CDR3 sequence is CASSSPGQYNEQFF. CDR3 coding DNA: TGTGCCAGCAGCTCGCCGGGACAGTACAATGAGCAGTTCTTC.

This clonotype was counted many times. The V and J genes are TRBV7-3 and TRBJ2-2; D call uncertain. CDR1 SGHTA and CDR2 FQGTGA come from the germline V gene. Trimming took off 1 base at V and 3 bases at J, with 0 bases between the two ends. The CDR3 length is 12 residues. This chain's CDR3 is CASSLNTGELFF. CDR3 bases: TGTGCCAGCAGCTTAAACACCGGGGAGCTGTTTTTT.

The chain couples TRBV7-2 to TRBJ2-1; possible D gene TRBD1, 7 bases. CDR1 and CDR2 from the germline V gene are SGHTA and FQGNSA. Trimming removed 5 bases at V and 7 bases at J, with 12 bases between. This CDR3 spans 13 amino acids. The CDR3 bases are TGTGCCAGCAGCCTGACAGGGAGGAATGAGCAGTTCTTC. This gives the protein CASSLTGRNEQFF.

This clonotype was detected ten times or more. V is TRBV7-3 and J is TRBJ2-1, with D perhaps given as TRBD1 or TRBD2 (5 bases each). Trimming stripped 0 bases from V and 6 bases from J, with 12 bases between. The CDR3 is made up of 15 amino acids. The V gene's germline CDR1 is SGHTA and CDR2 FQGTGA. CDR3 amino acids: CASSLTGRKVNEQFF. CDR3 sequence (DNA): TGTGCCAGCAGCTTAACGGGACGGAAAGTCAATGAGCAGTTCTTC.

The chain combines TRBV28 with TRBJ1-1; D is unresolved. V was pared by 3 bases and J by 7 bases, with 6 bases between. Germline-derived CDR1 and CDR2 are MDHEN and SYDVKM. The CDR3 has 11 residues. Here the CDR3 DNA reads TGTGCCAGCAGTTTGATGAATGAAGCTTTCTTT. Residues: CASSLMNEAFF.

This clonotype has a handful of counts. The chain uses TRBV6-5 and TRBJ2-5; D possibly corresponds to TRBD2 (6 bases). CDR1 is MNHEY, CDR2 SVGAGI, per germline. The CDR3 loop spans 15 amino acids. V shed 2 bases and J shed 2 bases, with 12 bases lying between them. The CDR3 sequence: CASSYRGFGQETQYF. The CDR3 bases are TGTGCCAGCAGTTACCGGGGGTTCGGGCAAGAGACCCAGTACTTC.

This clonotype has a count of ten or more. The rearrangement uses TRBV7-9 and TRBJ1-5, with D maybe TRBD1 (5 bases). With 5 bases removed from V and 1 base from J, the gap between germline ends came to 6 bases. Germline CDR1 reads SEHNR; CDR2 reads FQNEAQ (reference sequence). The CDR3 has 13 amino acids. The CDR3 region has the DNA TGTGCCAGCAGCGCAGGGAGCAATCAGCCCCAGCATTTT. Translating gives CASSAGSNQPQHF. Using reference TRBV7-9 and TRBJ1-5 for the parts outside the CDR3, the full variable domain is DTGVSQNPRHKITKRGQNVTFRCDPISEHNRLYWYRQTLGQGPEFLTYFQNEAQLEKSRLLSDRFSAERPKGSFSTLEIQRTEQGDSAMYLCASSAGSNQPQHFGDGTRLSIL.

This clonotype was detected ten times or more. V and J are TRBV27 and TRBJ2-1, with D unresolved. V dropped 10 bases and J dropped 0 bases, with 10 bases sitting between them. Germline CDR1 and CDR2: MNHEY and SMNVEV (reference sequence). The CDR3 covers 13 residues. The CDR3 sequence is CATGRDSYNEQFF. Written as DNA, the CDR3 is TGTGCCACTGGAAGAGACTCCTACAATGAGCAGTTCTTC.

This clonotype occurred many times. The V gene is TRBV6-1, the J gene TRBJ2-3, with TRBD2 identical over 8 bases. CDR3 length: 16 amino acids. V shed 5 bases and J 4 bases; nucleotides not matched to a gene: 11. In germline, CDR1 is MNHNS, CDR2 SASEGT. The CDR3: CASSLSSGSGADTQYF. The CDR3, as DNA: TGTGCCAGCAGTTTGTCGAGCGGGAGTGGGGCAGATACGCAGTATTTT.

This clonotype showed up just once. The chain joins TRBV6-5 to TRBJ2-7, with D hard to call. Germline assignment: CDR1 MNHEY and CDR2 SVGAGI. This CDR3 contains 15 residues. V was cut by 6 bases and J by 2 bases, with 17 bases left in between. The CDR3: CASSREASSTYEQYF. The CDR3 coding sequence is TGTGCCAGCAGCCGCGAGGCCTCCTCAACCTACGAGCAGTACTTC.